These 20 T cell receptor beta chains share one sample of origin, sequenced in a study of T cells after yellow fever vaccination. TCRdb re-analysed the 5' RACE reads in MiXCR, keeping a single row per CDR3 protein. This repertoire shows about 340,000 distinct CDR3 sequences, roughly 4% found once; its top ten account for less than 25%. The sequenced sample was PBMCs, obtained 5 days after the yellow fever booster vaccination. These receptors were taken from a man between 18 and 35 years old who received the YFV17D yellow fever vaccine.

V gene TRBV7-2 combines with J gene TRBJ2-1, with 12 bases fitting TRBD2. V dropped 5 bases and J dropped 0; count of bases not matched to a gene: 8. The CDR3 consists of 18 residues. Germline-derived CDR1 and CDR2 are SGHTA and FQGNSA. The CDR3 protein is CASSPRLAGVSSYNEQFF. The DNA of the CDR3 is TGTGCCAGCAGCCCCCGACTAGCGGGGGTGAGCTCCTACAATGAGCAGTTCTTC.

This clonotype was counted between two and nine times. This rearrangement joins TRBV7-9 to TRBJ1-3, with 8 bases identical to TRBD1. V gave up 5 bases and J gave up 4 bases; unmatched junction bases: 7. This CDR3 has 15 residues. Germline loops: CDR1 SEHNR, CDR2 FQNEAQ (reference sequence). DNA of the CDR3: TGTGCCAGCAGCGTCGGACAGGGTCCAGGAAACACCATATATTTT. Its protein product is CASSVGQGPGNTIYF.

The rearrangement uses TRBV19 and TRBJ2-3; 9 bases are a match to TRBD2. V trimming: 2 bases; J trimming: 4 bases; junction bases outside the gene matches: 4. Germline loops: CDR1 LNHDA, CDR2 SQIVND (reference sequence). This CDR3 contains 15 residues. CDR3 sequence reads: CASSIWGLAADTQYF. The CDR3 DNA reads TGTGCCAGTAGTATATGGGGACTAGCCGCAGATACGCAGTATTTT.

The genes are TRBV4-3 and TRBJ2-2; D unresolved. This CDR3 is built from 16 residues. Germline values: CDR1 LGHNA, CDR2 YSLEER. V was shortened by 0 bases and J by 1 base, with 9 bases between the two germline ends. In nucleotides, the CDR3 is TGCGCCAGCAGCCAAGAGGTTCTAGAGAACACCGGGGAGCTGTTTTTT. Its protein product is CASSQEVLENTGELFF.

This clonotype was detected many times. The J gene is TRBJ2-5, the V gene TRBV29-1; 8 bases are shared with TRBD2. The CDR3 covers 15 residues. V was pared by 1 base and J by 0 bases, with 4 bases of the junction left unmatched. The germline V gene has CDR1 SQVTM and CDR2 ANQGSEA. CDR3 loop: CSVEGGRGDQETQYF. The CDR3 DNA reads TGCAGCGTTGAAGGAGGGCGGGGGGACCAAGAGACCCAGTACTTC.

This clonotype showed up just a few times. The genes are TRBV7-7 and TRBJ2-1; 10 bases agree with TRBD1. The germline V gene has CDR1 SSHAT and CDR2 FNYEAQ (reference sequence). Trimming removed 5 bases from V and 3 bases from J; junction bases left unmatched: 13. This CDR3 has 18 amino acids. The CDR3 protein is CASSPQPRDRGFYNEQFF. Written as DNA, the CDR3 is TGTGCCAGCAGCCCCCAACCCCGGGACAGGGGCTTCTACAATGAGCAGTTCTTC.

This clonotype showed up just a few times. Here the CDR3 DNA reads TGTGCCAGCAGCTTACAGGGAAGTGGCTACACCTTC. It encodes CASSLQGSGYTF. This chain links TRBV7-9 with TRBJ1-2, with TRBD1 as a possible D gene (5 bases). The germline V gene has CDR1 SEHNR and CDR2 FQNEAQ (reference sequence). The CDR3 has 12 amino acids. V was pared by 2 bases and J by 7 bases, with 8 bases between.

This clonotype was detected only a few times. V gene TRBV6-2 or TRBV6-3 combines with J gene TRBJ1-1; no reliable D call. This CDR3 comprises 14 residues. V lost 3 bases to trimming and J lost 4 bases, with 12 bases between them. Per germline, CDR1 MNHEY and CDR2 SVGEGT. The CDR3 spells CASSYTRSTTEAFF. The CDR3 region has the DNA TGTGCCAGCAGTTATACAAGGTCGACCACTGAAGCTTTCTTT.

The CDR3 nucleotides read TGTGCCAGCAGCTCGACGGTGGGGGTAGGTGAAAAACTGTTTTTT. Amino acids: CASSSTVGVGEKLFF. V gene TRBV9 combines with J gene TRBJ1-4; a weak D match, TRBD1 (5 bases). The ends were cut back, 4 bases at V and 7 bases at J, with 17 bases in the middle. The germline V gene encodes CDR1 SGDLS and CDR2 YYNGEE. The CDR3 loop spans 15 amino acids. Complete variable domain (other parts from reference TRBV9 and TRBJ1-4): DSGVTQTPKHLITATGQRVTLRCSPRSGDLSVYWYQQSLDQGLQFLIQYYNGEERAKGNILERFSAQQFPDLHSELNLSSLELGDSALYFCASSSTVGVGEKLFFGSGTQLSVL.

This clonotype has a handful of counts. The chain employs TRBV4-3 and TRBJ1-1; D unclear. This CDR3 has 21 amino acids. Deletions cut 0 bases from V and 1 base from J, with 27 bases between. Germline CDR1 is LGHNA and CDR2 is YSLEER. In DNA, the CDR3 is TGCGCCAGCAGCCAAGATGCCCTTTCCATTCTTAGCGGAGTGGCGAACACTGAAGCTTTCTTT. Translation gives CASSQDALSILSGVANTEAFF.

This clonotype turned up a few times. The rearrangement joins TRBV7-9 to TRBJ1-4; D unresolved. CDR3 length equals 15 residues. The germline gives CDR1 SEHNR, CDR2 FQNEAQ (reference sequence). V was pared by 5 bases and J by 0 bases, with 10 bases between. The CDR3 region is CASSPGLSTNEKLFF. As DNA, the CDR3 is TGTGCCAGCAGCCCCGGACTTTCAACTAATGAAAAACTGTTTTTT.

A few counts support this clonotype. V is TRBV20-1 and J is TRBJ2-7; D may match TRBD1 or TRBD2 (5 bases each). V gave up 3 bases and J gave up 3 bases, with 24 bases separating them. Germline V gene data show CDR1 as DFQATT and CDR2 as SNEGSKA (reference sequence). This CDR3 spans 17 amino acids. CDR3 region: CSARPVVGRIGYYEQYF. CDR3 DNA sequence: TGCAGTGCTAGGCCCGTTGTGGGACGAATCGGCTACTACGAGCAGTACTTC.

The CDR3 sequence: CASSRQGRNQPQHF. The DNA of the CDR3 is TGCGCCAGCAGCCGCCAGGGTCGCAATCAGCCCCAGCATTTT. The rearrangement links TRBV4-1 to TRBJ1-5; weak D call: TRBD1 (5 bases). Trimming took 4 bases from V and 2 from J, leaving 9 bases between them. The CDR3 loop spans 14 amino acids. Germline CDR1 is MGHRA and CDR2 is YSYEKL.

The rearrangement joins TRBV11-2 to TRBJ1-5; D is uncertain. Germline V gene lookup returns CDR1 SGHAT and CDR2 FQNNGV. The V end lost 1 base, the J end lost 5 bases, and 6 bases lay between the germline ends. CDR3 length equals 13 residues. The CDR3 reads CASSLGLDQPQHF. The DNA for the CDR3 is TGTGCCAGCAGCTTAGGTCTCGATCAGCCCCAGCATTTT.

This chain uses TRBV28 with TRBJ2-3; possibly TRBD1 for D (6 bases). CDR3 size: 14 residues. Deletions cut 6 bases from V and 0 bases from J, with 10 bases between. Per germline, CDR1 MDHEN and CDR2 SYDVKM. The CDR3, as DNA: TGTGCCAGCAGAGGACAGATAAGCACAGATACGCAGTATTTT. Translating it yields CASRGQISTDTQYF.

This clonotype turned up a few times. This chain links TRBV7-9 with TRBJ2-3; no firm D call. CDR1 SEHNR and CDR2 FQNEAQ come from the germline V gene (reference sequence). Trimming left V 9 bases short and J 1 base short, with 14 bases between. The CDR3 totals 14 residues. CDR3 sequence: CARQAIRGTDTQYF. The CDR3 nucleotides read TGTGCCAGGCAGGCCATCCGAGGCACAGATACGCAGTATTTT.

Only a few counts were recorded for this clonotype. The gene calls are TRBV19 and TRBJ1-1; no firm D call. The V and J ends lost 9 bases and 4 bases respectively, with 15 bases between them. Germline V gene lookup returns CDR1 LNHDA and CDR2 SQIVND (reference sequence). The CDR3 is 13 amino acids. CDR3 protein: CASNLEPSTEAFF. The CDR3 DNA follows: TGTGCCAGCAATCTTGAACCCTCCACTGAAGCTTTCTTT.

This CDR3 reads CASSSYRNEQYV. CDR3 sequence (DNA): TGTGCCAGCAGCTCCTACAGGAACGAGCAGTACGTC. The chain has TRBV7-9 and TRBJ2-7, with a weak D call TRBD1 (5 bases). The CDR3 is made up of 12 amino acids. The germline V and J ends were trimmed by 4 bases and 5 bases, with 9 bases remaining between them. The V gene's germline CDR1 is SEHNR and CDR2 FQNEAQ (reference sequence).

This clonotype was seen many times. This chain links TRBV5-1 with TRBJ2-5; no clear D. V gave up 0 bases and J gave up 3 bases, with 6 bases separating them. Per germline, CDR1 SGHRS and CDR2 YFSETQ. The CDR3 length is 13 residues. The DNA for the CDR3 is TGCGCCAGCAGCTTGGGCTCAGAAGAGACCCAGTACTTC. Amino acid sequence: CASSLGSEETQYF.

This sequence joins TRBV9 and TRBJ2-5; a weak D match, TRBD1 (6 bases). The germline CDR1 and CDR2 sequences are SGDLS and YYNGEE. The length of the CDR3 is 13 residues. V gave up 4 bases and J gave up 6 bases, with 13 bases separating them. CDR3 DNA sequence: TGTGCCAGCAGCTATGGACAGAGACAGACCCAGTACTTC. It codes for CASSYGQRQTQYF.